One T cell receptor beta chain is described in this entry. Germline assignment: CDR1 SGHRS and CDR2 YFSETQ. The CDR3 runs 15 residues. V gave up 4 bases and J gave up 3 bases; unmatched junction bases: 9. These data are taken from a study of identical twins. TCRdb passed the 5' RACE reads through MiXCR, listing each CDR3 protein once. Among 450,000 or so distinct CDR3 sequences listed, approximately 15% were seen once. The sample was also linked to a second study, of yellow fever vaccine responses in identical twins.

The rearrangement uses TRBV5-1 and TRBJ2-7; 8 bases map to TRBD1. The material sequenced was CD4+ T cells sorted from blood. The source of this sequence is a woman aged 18-29 years in good health. The CDR3 loop is CASSKDRVVNYEQYF. CDR3 bases: TGCGCCAGCAGCAAGGACAGGGTGGTTAACTACGAGCAGTACTTC. The whole variable domain, remainder taken from reference TRBV5-1 and TRBJ2-7, is KAGVTQTPRYLIKTRGQQVTLSCSPISGHRSVSWYQQTPGQGLQFLFEYFSETQRNKGNFPGRFSGRQFSNSRSEMNVSTLELGDSALYLCASSKDRVVNYEQYFGPGTRLTVT.